A single sample is the source of the 28 T cell receptor beta chains below, sequenced in a study of CD8 T cells in Susac syndrome. Random hexamers were used to reverse transcribe an amount of about 0.45 to 1 ug RNA. From the immunoSEQ multiplex PCR reads, TCRdb called clonotypes with MiXCR, one entry per CDR3 protein. The sample lists around 80,000 distinct CDR3 sequences; around 96% were seen once. Material for sequencing was CD8+ T cells from PBMCs. All receptors derive from a human donor with Susac syndrome.

The chain employs TRBV4-1 and TRBJ1-2; D gene ambiguous. The CDR3 sequence is 14 residues long. V was pared by 3 bases and J by 4 bases, with 12 bases between. Germline values: CDR1 MGHRA, CDR2 YSYEKL. The DNA for the CDR3 is TGCGCCAGCAGCCAGACTACAGCGTTCTATGGCTACACCTTC. Translating it yields CASSQTTAFYGYTF.

This chain joins TRBV27 and TRBJ2-7; D assignment may be TRBD1 or TRBD2 (5 bases each). With 2 bases removed from V and 5 bases from J, the gap between germline ends came to 7 bases. The germline CDR1 and CDR2 sequences are MNHEY and SMNVEV (reference sequence). The CDR3 covers 12 residues. The chain's CDR3 is CASSLLGDEQYF. DNA for the CDR3: TGTGCCAGCAGTTTACTGGGGGACGAGCAGTACTTC.

The CDR3, as DNA: TGCAGTGCCACAACAGGGGGGGACATTCAGTACTTC. Amino acids: CSATTGGDIQYF. The rearrangement links TRBV20-1 to TRBJ2-4, with D perhaps TRBD1 (8 bases). This CDR3 comprises 12 residues. Germline V gene sequence: CDR1 DFQATT, CDR2 SNEGSKA (reference sequence). V was trimmed by 6 bases and J by 8 bases, leaving 14 bases between them.

This chain joins TRBV28 and TRBJ2-3, with D uncertain. This CDR3 comprises 14 residues. Trimming took 5 bases from V and 2 from J, leaving 11 bases between them. The germline CDR1 and CDR2 sequences are MDHEN and SYDVKM. The CDR3 protein is CASSPRVPTDTQYF. CDR3 bases: TGTGCCAGCAGTCCTCGGGTCCCCACAGATACGCAGTATTTT.

The rearrangement joins TRBV7-9 to TRBJ2-7; 10 bases map to TRBD1. CDR3 length equals 15 residues. Trimming at V came to 4 bases and at J to 5 bases, leaving 8 bases not matched to a gene. Germline lookup yields CDR1 SEHNR and CDR2 FQNEAQ (reference sequence). The DNA of the CDR3 is TGTGCCAGCAGCTCCCCGGGACAGGGGACCCACGAGCAGTACTTC. Protein product: CASSSPGQGTHEQYF. Filled out from reference TRBV7-9 and TRBJ2-7, the complete variable domain reads DTGVSQNPRHKITKRGQNVTFRCDPISEHNRLYWYRQTLGQGPEFLTYFQNEAQLEKSRLLSDRFSAERPKGSFSTLEIQRTEQGDSAMYLCASSSPGQGTHEQYFGPGTRLTVT.

V and J are TRBV9 and TRBJ2-7; D may be TRBD1 or TRBD2 (6 bases each). CDR1 is SGDLS, CDR2 YYNGEE, per germline. V was clipped by 4 bases and J by 3 bases, with 14 bases between them. The CDR3 is made up of 14 amino acids. Here the CDR3 DNA reads TGTGCCAGCAGCCCCGGGGGCTCGAGCTACGAGCAGTACTTC. Translated, it gives CASSPGGSSYEQYF.

The CDR3: CATSRDRGGSQPQHF. The CDR3 region has the DNA TGTGCCACCAGCAGAGATCGGGGGGGGAGTCAGCCCCAGCATTTT. V is TRBV15 and J is TRBJ1-5; possibly TRBD1 for D (5 bases). Trimming cost V 0 bases and J 6 bases, with 12 bases left between them. The CDR3 is 15 amino acids. The germline V gene has CDR1 LNHNV and CDR2 YYDKDF (reference sequence).

This chain connects TRBV27 to TRBJ1-1; D uncertain. The CDR3 runs to 14 residues. V was trimmed by 10 bases and J by 0 bases, leaving 15 bases between them. Per the germline V gene, CDR1 is MNHEY and CDR2 is SMNVEV (reference sequence). The chain's CDR3 is CATRGVEMNTEAFF. CDR3 sequence (DNA): TGTGCCACCAGAGGTGTAGAAATGAACACTGAAGCTTTCTTT.

This clonotype was recorded once. The rearrangement joins TRBV20-1 to TRBJ2-7; TRBD2 aligns across 14 bases. CDR1 and CDR2 from the germline V gene are DFQATT and SNEGSKA (reference sequence). The CDR3 contains 15 residues. V shed 3 bases and J 0 bases; nucleotides not matched to a gene: 1. CDR3: CSARGTSGSSYEQYV. For the CDR3, the DNA is TGCAGTGCTAGGGGGACTAGCGGGAGCTCCTACGAGCAGTACGTC.

The gene calls are TRBV7-9 and TRBJ1-1; unclear D gene. The V end was cut by 8 bases, the J end by 7 bases, with 20 bases between. Per the germline V gene, CDR1 is SEHNR and CDR2 is FQNEAQ (reference sequence). The CDR3 loop spans 14 amino acids. The CDR3 bases are TGTGCCAGCGCACCTACGGGAGCGAGCGGTGAAGCTTTCTTT. Amino acid sequence: CASAPTGASGEAFF.

The V gene is TRBV7-9, the J gene TRBJ1-1; TRBD1 agrees at 8 bases. The CDR3 runs 15 residues. V trimming: 5 bases; J trimming: 0 bases; junction bases outside the gene matches: 5. Germline V gives CDR1 SEHNR, CDR2 FQNEAQ (reference sequence). CDR3 bases: TGTGCCAGCAGCGCAAGACAGGGGATGAACACTGAAGCTTTCTTT. Protein sequence: CASSARQGMNTEAFF.

The V call is TRBV20-1, the J call TRBJ1-1, with a tentative D call TRBD1 (5 bases). CDR3 length: 13 amino acids. Germline-derived CDR1 and CDR2 are DFQATT and SNEGSKA (reference sequence). V lost 0 bases and J 6 bases, leaving 11 bases between the germline ends. Written as DNA, the CDR3 is TGCAGTGCTAGAGATCGCAGGGTCGCTGAAGCTTTCTTT. It yields the protein CSARDRRVAEAFF.

The chain couples TRBV6-6 to TRBJ1-1; D unresolved. CDR1 and CDR2 from the germline V gene are MNHNY and SVGAGI (reference sequence). Trimming pared 1 base from V and 3 bases from J, leaving 9 bases between. This CDR3 spans 14 amino acids. CDR3 amino acids: CASSYFGQDTEAFF. In nucleotides, the CDR3 is TGTGCCAGCAGTTACTTCGGGCAGGACACTGAAGCTTTCTTT.

A single count supports this clonotype. V usage is TRBV7-9 and J usage is TRBJ2-5; D uncertain. V lost 5 bases and J lost 5, with 9 bases in between. Germline V gene lookup returns CDR1 SEHNR and CDR2 FQNEAQ (reference sequence). CDR3 length: 12 residues. Here the CDR3 DNA reads TGTGCCAGCAGCCCCCGCATGGAGACCCAGTACTTC. Translated, it gives CASSPRMETQYF.

The V call is TRBV6-5, the J call TRBJ2-1; 8 positions agree with TRBD1. J was trimmed by 7 bases and V by 0 bases; bases with no gene match: 5. The V gene's germline CDR1 is MNHEY and CDR2 SVGAGI. The CDR3 contains 15 residues. The CDR3 loop reads CASSYSQGANNEQFF. The CDR3 DNA follows: TGTGCCAGCAGTTACTCTCAGGGGGCAAATAATGAGCAGTTCTTC.

The V gene is TRBV2, the J gene TRBJ1-2; D gene unclear. The length of the CDR3 is 17 residues. Deletions cut 2 bases from V and 0 bases from J, with 16 bases between. Germline assignment: CDR1 SNHLY and CDR2 FYNNEI. CDR3 loop: CASSERGRYPANYGYTF. DNA of the CDR3: TGTGCCAGCAGTGAACGTGGCCGGTACCCAGCTAACTATGGCTACACCTTC.

V and J are TRBV25-1 and TRBJ2-7; D is unresolved. CDR3 length: 13 residues. V lost 8 bases, J lost 3 bases, and 14 bases lay in between. Germline-derived CDR1 and CDR2 are MGHDK and SYGVNS. The CDR3 DNA sequence: TGTGCCAGCCGCGCACGGACGGACTACGAGCAGTACTTC. Protein: CASRARTDYEQYF.

This clonotype was observed once. The chain joins TRBV15 to TRBJ2-3; 7 bases line up with TRBD1. Germline values: CDR1 LNHNV, CDR2 YYDKDF (reference sequence). The CDR3 covers 14 residues. V dropped 4 bases and J dropped 1; count of bases not matched to a gene: 2. This CDR3 reads CATSIDRGTDTQYF. The CDR3, as DNA: TGTGCCACCAGCATAGACAGGGGCACAGATACGCAGTATTTT. The full variable domain, completed using reference TRBV15 and TRBJ2-3, is DAMVIQNPRYQVTQFGKPVTLSCSQTLNHNVMYWYQQKSSQAPKLLFHYYDKDFNNEADTPDNFQSRRPNTSFCFLDIRSPGLGDTAMYLCATSIDRGTDTQYFGPGTRLTVL.

The chain combines TRBV4-3 with TRBJ1-1; 7 nucleotides agree with TRBD1. The CDR3 contains 16 residues. V was pared by 0 bases and J by 1 base, with 5 bases of the junction left unmatched. The germline V gene has CDR1 LGHNA and CDR2 YSLEER. CDR3 loop: CASSQDQTGRNTEAFF. For the CDR3, the DNA is TGCGCCAGCAGCCAAGATCAGACAGGGAGGAACACTGAAGCTTTCTTT.

V and J are TRBV29-1 and TRBJ1-2, with D unresolved. The CDR3 consists of 11 residues. Trimming removed 8 bases at V and 7 bases at J, with 14 bases between. Germline V CDR1 and CDR2: SQVTM, ANQGSEA. CDR3 protein: CSTPGRGGYTF. CDR3 DNA: TGCAGCACTCCTGGACGGGGTGGCTACACCTTC. Full variable domain (rest looked up from reference TRBV29-1 and TRBJ1-2): SAVISQKPSRDICQRGTSLTIQCQVDSQVTMMFWYRQQPGQSLTLIATANQGSEATYESGFVIDKFPISRPNLTFSTLTVSNMSPEDSSIYLCSTPGRGGYTFGSGTRLTVV.

This sequence joins TRBV29-1 and TRBJ2-2; D is possibly TRBD1 (6 bases). Trimming pared 3 bases from V and 2 bases from J, leaving 10 bases between. Germline CDR1 and CDR2: SQVTM and ANQGSEA. The CDR3 covers 14 residues. CDR3 nucleotides: TGCAGCGTTGAGGTGGACAGTAACACCGGGGAGCTGTTTTTT. This gives the protein CSVEVDSNTGELFF.

The genes are TRBV5-1 and TRBJ2-1, with 10 bases lining up with TRBD2. V dropped 4 bases and J dropped 8; count of bases not matched to a gene: 12. Per the germline V gene, CDR1 is SGHRS and CDR2 is YFSETQ. This CDR3 is 16 amino acids long. CDR3 DNA: TGCGCCAGCAGCCGCGCTCCGGCTAGCGGGAGCGATGAGCAGTTCTTC. This translates into CASSRAPASGSDEQFF.

The count of this clonotype is one. This chain links TRBV11-2 with TRBJ2-7; 9 nucleotides line up with TRBD2. The CDR3 sequence is 13 residues long. In germline, CDR1 is SGHAT, CDR2 FQNNGV. V shed 9 bases, J shed 6 bases, and the junction held 9 bases outside the gene matches. The CDR3, as DNA: TGTGCCAGTTCGCGGGAGGGCCATACCGAGCAGTACTTC. Protein product: CASSREGHTEQYF.

This rearrangement joins TRBV28 to TRBJ1-2; the D gene is possibly TRBD1 (5 bases). Germline CDR1 reads MDHEN; CDR2 reads SYDVKM. Trimming shortened V by 4 bases and J by 7 bases, and 13 bases separated the two germline ends. The CDR3 consists of 13 residues. The CDR3 sequence: CASSSEQAGGYTF. CDR3 coding DNA: TGTGCCAGCAGTTCTGAACAGGCGGGTGGCTACACCTTC.

This clonotype was picked up one time. V gene TRBV29-1 combines with J gene TRBJ2-1; 7 bases line up with TRBD1. The V gene's germline CDR1 is SQVTM and CDR2 ANQGSEA. This CDR3 has 12 residues. With V trimmed by 7 bases and J by 7 bases, 7 bases remained unmatched. The chain's CDR3 is CSGEGQKNEQFF. CDR3 DNA: TGCAGCGGTGAGGGACAGAAAAATGAGCAGTTCTTC.

The chain joins TRBV19 to TRBJ1-2; 7 bases map to TRBD1. CDR1 and CDR2 (germline): LNHDA, SQIVND (reference sequence). The CDR3 is made up of 12 amino acids. J was trimmed by 5 bases and V by 4 bases; bases with no gene match: 1. CDR3 amino acids: CASSTGGYGYTF. The CDR3 bases are TGTGCCAGTAGTACAGGGGGATATGGCTACACCTTC. The whole variable domain, remainder taken from reference TRBV19 and TRBJ1-2, is DGGITQSPKYLFRKEGQNVTLSCEQNLNHDAMYWYRQDPGQGLRLIYYSQIVNDFQKGDIAEGYSVSREKKESFPLTVTSAQKNPTAFYLCASSTGGYGYTFGSGTRLTVV.

A remark on this clonotype: At one end the junction does not follow the germline gene, possibly because of a read error. This chain uses TRBV20-1 with TRBJ2-1; 8 positions agree with TRBD2. Germline V lookup: CDR1 DFQATT, CDR2 SNEGSKA (reference sequence). CDR3 size: 10 residues. The DNA for the CDR3 is TGTACACTAGCGGACAATGAGCAGTTCTTC. The encoded protein is CTLADNEQFF.

The chain links TRBV14 to TRBJ2-2; D is perhaps TRBD2 (6 bases). The V end lost 3 bases, the J end lost 4 bases, and 12 bases lay between the germline ends. CDR1 SGHDN and CDR2 FVKESK come from the germline V gene. This CDR3 region has 15 residues. CDR3 amino acids: CASSQFQGLTGELFF. The DNA for the CDR3 is TGTGCCAGCAGCCAGTTTCAGGGACTCACCGGGGAGCTGTTTTTT.